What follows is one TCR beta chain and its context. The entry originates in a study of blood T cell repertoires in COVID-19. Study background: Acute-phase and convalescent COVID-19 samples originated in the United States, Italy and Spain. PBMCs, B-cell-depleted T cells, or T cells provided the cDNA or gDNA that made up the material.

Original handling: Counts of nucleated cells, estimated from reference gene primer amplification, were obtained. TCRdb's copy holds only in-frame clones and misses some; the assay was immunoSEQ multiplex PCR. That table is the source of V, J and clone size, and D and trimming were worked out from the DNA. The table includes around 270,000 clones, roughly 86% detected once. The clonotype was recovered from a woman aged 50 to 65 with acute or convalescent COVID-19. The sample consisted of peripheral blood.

The CDR3 DNA follows: TGTGCCAGCAGCTTCCGTACAGGGAGCTCTTCACCCCTCCACTTT. Protein sequence: CASSFRTGSSSPLHF. The rearrangement joins TRBV5-8 to TRBJ1-6, with D perhaps matching TRBD1 (6 bases). Trimming left V 2 bases short and J 9 bases short, with 15 bases between. Germline V gives CDR1 SGHTS, CDR2 YDEGEE. The CDR3 totals 15 residues.